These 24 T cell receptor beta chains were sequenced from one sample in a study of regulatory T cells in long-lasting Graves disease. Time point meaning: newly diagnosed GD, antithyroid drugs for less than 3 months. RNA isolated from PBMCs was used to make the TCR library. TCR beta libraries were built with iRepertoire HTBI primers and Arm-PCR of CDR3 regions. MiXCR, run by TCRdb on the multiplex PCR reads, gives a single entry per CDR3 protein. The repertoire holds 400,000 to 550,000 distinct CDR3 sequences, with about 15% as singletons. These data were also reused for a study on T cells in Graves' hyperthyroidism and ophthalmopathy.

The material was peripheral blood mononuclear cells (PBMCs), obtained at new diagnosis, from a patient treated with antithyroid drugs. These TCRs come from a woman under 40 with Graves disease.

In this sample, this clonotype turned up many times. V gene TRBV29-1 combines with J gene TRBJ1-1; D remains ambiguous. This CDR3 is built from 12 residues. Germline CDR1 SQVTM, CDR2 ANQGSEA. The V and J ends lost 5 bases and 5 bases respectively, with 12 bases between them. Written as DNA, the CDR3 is TGCAGCGTTCCCGTGCAAGATACTGAAGCTTTCTTT. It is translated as CSVPVQDTEAFF.

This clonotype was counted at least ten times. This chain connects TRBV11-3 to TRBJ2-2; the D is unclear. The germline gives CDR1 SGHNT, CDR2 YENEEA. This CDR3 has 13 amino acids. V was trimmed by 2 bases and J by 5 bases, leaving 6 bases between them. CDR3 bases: TGTGCCAGCAGCTTACAGCAGACCGGGGAGCTGTTTTTT. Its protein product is CASSLQQTGELFF.

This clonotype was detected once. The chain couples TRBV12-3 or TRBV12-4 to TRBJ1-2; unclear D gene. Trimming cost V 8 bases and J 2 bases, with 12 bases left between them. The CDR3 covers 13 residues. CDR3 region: CASLEHPNYGYTF. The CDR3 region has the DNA TGTGCCAGCCTTGAACATCCCAACTATGGCTACACCTTC.

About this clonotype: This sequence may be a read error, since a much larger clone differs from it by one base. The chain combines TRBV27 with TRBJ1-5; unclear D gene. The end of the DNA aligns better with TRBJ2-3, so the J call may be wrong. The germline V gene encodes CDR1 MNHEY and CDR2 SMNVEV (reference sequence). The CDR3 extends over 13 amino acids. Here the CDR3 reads CASSPLGTQPQYF. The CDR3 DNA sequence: TGTGCCAGCAGTCCCCTGGGTACTCAGCCCCAGTATTTT.

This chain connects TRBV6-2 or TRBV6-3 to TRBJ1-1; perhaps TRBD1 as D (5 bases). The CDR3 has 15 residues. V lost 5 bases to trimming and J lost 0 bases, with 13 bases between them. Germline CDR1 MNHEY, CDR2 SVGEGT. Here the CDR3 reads CASSERDGMNTEAFF. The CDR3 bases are TGTGCCAGCAGTGAAAGGGACGGGATGAACACTGAAGCTTTCTTT.

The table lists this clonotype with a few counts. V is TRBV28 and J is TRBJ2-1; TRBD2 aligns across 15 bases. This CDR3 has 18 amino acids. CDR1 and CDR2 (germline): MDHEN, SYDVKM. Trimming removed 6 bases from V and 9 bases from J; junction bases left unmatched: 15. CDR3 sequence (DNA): TGTGCCAGCAGCCCACCGCCCGGGACTAGCGGGAGGCGGGGTGAGCAGTTCTTC. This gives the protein CASSPPPGTSGRRGEQFF.

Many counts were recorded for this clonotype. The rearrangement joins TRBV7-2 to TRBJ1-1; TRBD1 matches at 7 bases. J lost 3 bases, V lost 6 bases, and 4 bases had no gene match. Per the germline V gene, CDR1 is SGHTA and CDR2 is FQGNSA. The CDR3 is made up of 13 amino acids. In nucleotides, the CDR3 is TGTGCCAGCAGTTCCGACAGGGACACTGAAGCTTTCTTT. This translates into CASSSDRDTEAFF.

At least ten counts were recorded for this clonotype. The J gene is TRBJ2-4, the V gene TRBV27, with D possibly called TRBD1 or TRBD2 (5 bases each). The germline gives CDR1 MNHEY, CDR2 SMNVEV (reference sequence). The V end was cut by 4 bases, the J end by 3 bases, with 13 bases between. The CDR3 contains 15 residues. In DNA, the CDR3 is TGTGCCAGCAGTTCGGGGCGATTAAGCAAAAACATTCAGTACTTC. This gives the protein CASSSGRLSKNIQYF.

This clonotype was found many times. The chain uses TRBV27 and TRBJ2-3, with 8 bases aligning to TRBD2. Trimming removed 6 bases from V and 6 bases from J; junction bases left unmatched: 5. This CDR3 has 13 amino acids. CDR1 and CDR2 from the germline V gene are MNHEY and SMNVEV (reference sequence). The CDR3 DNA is TGTGCCAGCAGCGCGGGAGGCGGCGATACGCAGTATTTT. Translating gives CASSAGGGDTQYF.

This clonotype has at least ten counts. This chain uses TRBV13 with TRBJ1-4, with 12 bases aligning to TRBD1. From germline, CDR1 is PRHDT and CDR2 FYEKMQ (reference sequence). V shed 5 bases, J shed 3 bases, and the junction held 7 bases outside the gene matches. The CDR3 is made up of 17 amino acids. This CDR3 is CASSDGTGGGSNEKLFF. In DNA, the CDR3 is TGTGCCAGCAGCGATGGGACAGGGGGCGGCTCTAATGAAAAACTGTTTTTT.

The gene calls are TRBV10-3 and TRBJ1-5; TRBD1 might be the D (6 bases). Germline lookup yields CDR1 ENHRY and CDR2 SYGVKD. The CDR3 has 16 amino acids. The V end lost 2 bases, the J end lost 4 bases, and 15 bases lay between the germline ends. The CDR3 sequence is CAISELPTTGNQPQHF. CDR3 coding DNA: TGTGCCATCAGTGAGCTACCTACAACAGGGAATCAGCCCCAGCATTTT.

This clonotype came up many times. The CDR3: CASSANPSTSGREETQYF. The DNA for the CDR3 is TGTGCCAGCAGCGCCAACCCGTCGACTAGCGGGAGGGAAGAGACCCAGTACTTC. The genes are TRBV6-7 and TRBJ2-5; TRBD2 matches at 14 bases. TRBV6-7 belongs to the ORF category, with a function that is uncertain. J was trimmed by 3 bases and V by 6 bases; bases with no gene match: 12. The CDR3 runs 18 residues.

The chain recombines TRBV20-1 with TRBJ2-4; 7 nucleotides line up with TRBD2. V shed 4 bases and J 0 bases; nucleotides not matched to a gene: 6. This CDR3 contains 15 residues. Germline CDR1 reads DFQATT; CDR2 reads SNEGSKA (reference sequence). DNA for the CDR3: TGCAGTGCTACGCGGGAGTTACTAGCCAAAAACATTCAGTACTTC. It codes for CSATRELLAKNIQYF.

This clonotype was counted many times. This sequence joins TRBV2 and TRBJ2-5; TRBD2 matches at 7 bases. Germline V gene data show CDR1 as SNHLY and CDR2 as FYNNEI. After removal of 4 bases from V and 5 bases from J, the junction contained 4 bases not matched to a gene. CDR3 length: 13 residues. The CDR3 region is CASSVTSAETQYF. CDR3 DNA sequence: TGTGCCAGCAGTGTAACTAGCGCGGAGACCCAGTACTTC. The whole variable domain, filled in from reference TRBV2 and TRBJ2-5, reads EPEVTQTPSHQVTQMGQEVILRCVPISNHLYFYWYRQILGQKVEFLVSFYNNEISEKSEIFDDQFSVERPDGSNFTLKIRSTKLEDSAMYFCASSVTSAETQYFGPGTRLLVL.

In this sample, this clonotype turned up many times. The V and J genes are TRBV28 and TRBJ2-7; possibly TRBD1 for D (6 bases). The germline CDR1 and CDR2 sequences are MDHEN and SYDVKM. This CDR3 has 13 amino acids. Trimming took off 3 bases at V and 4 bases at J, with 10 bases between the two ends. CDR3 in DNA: TGTGCCAGCAGTTTCGGGACACAGTACGAGCAGTACTTC. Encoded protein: CASSFGTQYEQYF.

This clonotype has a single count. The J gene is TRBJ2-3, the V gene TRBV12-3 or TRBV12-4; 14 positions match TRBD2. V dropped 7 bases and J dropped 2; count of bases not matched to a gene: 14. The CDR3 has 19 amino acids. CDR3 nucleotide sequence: TGTGCCAGCACAGGGACTAGCGGGAGTAAAGGAGTGTACACAGATACGCAGTATTTT. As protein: CASTGTSGSKGVYTDTQYF.

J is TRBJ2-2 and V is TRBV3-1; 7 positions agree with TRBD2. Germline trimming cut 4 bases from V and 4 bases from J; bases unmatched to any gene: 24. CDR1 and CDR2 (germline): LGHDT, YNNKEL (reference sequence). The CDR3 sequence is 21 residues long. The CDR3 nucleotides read TGTGCCAGCAGCCGCCTCCTGGAGGGAGGGTTCCTTACACAACTCACCGGGGAGCTGTTTTTT. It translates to CASSRLLEGGFLTQLTGELFF. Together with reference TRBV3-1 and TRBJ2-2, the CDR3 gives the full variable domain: DTAVSQTPKYLVTQMGNDKSIKCEQNLGHDTMYWYKQDSKKFLKIMFSYNNKELIINETVPNRFSPKSPDKAHLNLHINSLELGDSAVYFCASSRLLEGGFLTQLTGELFFGEGSRLTVL.

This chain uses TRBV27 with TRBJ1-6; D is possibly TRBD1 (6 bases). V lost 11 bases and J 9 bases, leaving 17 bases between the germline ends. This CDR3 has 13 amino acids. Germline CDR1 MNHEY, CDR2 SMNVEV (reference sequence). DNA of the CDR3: TGTGCCGCCTGGGGGGGGCCTTTTTCACCCCTCCACTTT. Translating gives CAAWGGPFSPLHF.

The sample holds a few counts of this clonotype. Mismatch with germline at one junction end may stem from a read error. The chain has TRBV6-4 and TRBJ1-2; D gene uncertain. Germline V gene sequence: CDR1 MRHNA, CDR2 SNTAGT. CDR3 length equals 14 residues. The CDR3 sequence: CASSYRPTKYGYTF. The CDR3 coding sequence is TGTGCCAGCAGTTACCGGCCGACTAAATATGGCTACACCTTC.

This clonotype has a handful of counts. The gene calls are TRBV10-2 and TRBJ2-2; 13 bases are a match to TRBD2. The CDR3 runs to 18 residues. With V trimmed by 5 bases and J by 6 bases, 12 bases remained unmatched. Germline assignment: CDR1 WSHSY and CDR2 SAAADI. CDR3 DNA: TGCGCCAGCAGTCCCAGGACTAGCGGGAGCGTGTTTGCCGGGGAGCTGTTTTTT. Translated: CASSPRTSGSVFAGELFF.

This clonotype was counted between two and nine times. CDR3 sequence: CATSRDFSGGNTEAFF. The CDR3 bases are TGTGCCACCAGCAGAGACTTCTCAGGGGGGAACACTGAAGCTTTCTTT. The rearrangement joins TRBV15 to TRBJ1-1; 7 bases map to TRBD1. The CDR3 covers 16 residues. Trimming took 0 bases from V and 1 from J; bases not matched to a gene: 5. Germline V gives CDR1 LNHNV, CDR2 YYDKDF (reference sequence).

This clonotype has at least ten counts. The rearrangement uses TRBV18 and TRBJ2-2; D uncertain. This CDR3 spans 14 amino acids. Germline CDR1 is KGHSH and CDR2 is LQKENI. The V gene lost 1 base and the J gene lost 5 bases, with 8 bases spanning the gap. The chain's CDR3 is CASSPLGRTGELFF. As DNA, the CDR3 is TGTGCCAGCTCACCACTCGGGCGGACCGGGGAGCTGTTTTTT.

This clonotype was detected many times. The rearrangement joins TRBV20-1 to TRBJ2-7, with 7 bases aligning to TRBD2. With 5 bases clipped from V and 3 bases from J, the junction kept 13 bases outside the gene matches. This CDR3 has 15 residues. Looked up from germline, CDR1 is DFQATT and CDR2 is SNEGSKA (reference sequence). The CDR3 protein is CSAYHAGLADYEQYF. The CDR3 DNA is TGCAGTGCTTACCACGCAGGGCTAGCGGACTACGAGCAGTACTTC.

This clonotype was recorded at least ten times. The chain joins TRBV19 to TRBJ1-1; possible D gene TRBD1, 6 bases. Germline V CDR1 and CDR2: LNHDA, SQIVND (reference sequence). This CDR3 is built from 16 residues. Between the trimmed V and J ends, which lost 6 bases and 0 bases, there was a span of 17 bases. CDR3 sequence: CASRLPYRDMNTEAFF. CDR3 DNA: TGTGCCAGTAGACTACCCTACCGGGACATGAACACTGAAGCTTTCTTT.